Many counts were recorded for the clone carrying this T cell receptor (beta chain). What it binds is not known. These data are taken from a study of spatial heterogeneity in lung cancer. Study in general: Consistent detection of more beta-chain than alpha-chain sequences was observed. Tumor-region counts of TCR transcripts tracked strongly with a T cell module score from matched bulk RNA-seq. Findings and caveats of the study: Tracking of ubiquitous and regional nonsynonymous mutations by counts of ubiquitous and regional expanded TCRs, respectively, was seen. Intratumoral expanded alpha and beta TCR counts were found to track tumor mutation counts.

V lost 3 bases and J lost 5, with 16 bases in between. Germline V gene sequence: CDR1 LNHDA, CDR2 SQIVND (reference sequence). This CDR3 has 16 residues. TCRdb called the 5' RACE reads again in MiXCR, with one record for every CDR3 protein. The table records over 25,000 distinct CDR3 sequences, just over 7% of them present only once. Time point reported: sample taken at primary tumor resection. The rearrangement uses TRBV19 and TRBJ2-2, with D perhaps matching TRBD1 (6 bases). This clonotype originated in a male donor with early-stage non-small cell lung cancer. This sample comprised lung tumor tissue, obtained at surgery. The CDR3: CASSIRAGVGTGELFF. The CDR3 bases are TGTGCCAGTAGTATCCGGGCAGGGGTAGGAACCGGGGAGCTGTTTTTT.